The present entry profiles one T cell receptor (beta chain) with its context. Assay used: immunoSEQ multiplex PCR; TCRdb lists only in-frame clones, some missing. The sample has 200,000 to 300,000 clones, 80% to 95% seen once. The data derive from a study of blood T cell repertoires in COVID-19. The overall study: The origin of the acute and convalescent COVID-19 samples was the United States, Italy and Spain.

CDR1 and CDR2 from the germline V gene are SGHVS and FNYEAQ. The CDR3 sequence is 15 residues long. V shed 0 bases and J shed 0 bases, with 8 bases lying between them. The V gene is TRBV7-6, the J gene TRBJ1-1, with D possibly TRBD1 on 5 matching bases. The TCR was taken from a man aged 25 to 45 with COVID-19, enrolled during active disease. The sequenced sample consisted of peripheral blood. In DNA form, the CDR3 reads TGTGCCAGCAGCTTAGCGGGAGGGGTGAACACTGAAGCTTTCTTT. The encoded protein is CASSLAGGVNTEAFF.